This T cell receptor (beta chain) emerged from a study of T cells in Graves' hyperthyroidism and ophthalmopathy. Researchers took RNA transcripts and amplified the TCR beta CDR3 regions from them. Carried out on the TCR CDR3, a first-round RT-PCR used the HTBI primer set. Using its own MiXCR run on the multiplex PCR reads, TCRdb lists one record per CDR3 protein. The repertoire holds 250,000 or so distinct CDR3 sequences, with about 15% as singletons. This clonotype was recorded a few times. Its specificity is unknown. Each diagnosis was grounded in clinical symptoms, serum thyroxine and TRAb, thyroid ultrasound, and orbital computed tomography. Source material for PBMCs was about 11 ml fresh peripheral blood. Regarding the study as a whole: Appearing also in blood were most of the thyroid clonotypes expanded above 0.001.

Germline V CDR1 and CDR2: SGHAT, FQNNGV. The V end was cut by 0 bases, the J end by 0 bases, with 8 bases between. This CDR3 is 15 amino acids long. Sequencing was carried out using blood. The TCR comes from a woman in her 50s with Graves' hyperthyroidism that later progressed to Graves' ophthalmopathy. The chain couples TRBV11-2 to TRBJ1-2; D unclear. CDR3 sequence: CASSLEVAPNYGYTF. The DNA for the CDR3 is TGTGCCAGCAGCTTAGAGGTGGCTCCTAACTATGGCTACACCTTC.